This T cell receptor (beta chain) was captured in a study of a mutant IDH1 vaccine in newly diagnosed glioma. This CDR3 has 10 residues. This clone was seen a few times. As yet, its antigen is unknown. Indicated time point: week 35, safety follow-up. Topical imiquimod was applied with each vaccine dose, which held 300 ug of mutant IDH1 20-mer peptide. Clones were sequenced by immunoSEQ multiplex PCR, and TCRdb holds only the in-frame ones, with some missing. The sample records tens of thousands of clones, more than 85% being singletons. This receptor was identified in a man aged 25 to 40 with glioma. The chain joins TRBV21-1 to TRBJ1-2. TRBV21-1 represents a pseudogene. This material consisted of PBMCs, taken from a glioma patient whose treatment included an IDH1 peptide vaccine. The DNA of the CDR3 is TGTGCCAGCAGCAAAGTGCGTTACACCTTC. The encoded protein is CASSKVRYTF.